This T cell receptor (beta chain) was sequenced for a study of OX40 agonist ivuxolimab in advanced cancers. Some clones are missing from TCRdb's copy, which holds only in-frame ones; the method was immunoSEQ multiplex PCR. Here the sample spans approximately 40,000 clones, about 80% being singletons. The investigators sampled blood at baseline, at cycle 4 day 1, and at cycle 7 day 1. This TCR came from an adult with an advanced solid tumor such as melanoma, head and neck, liver or kidney cancer. The specimen comprised CD4+ or CD8+ T cells sorted from blood, sampled in a trial of the OX40 agonist ivuxolimab.

CDR3 loop: CASSYSGGSSSEQFF. The CDR3 nucleotides read TGTGCCAGCAGTTACTCCGGTGGGAGCTCGAGTGAGCAGTTCTTC. This sequence joins TRBV6-5 and TRBJ2-1; D perhaps matches TRBD2 (5 bases). Germline V CDR1 and CDR2: MNHEY, SVGAGI. Trimming took off 0 bases at V and 9 bases at J, with 15 bases between the two ends. This CDR3 is built from 15 residues.